The clone carrying this T cell receptor (beta chain) was seen more than once but under ten times. Its antigen remains unknown. The source material, RNA transcripts, was used to amplify TCR beta CDR3 regions. The TCR CDR3 first-round RT-PCR relied on the HTBI primer set. In TCRdb, the multiplex PCR reads were re-called with MiXCR into one record per CDR3 protein. This sample yields around 620,000 distinct CDR3 sequences, of which under 20% are seen a single time; 3% to 4% belongs to the top ten. This entry belongs to a study of T cells in Graves' hyperthyroidism and ophthalmopathy. Study-level results: It was a median approximately six months before onset that the model predicted ophthalmopathy. The majority of expanded thyroid clonotypes above 0.001 also appeared in blood.

From more than 8 ml of fresh peripheral blood, PBMCs were isolated. Germline-derived CDR1 and CDR2 are MGHRA and YSYEKL. With 0 bases removed from V and 0 bases from J, the gap between germline ends came to 12 bases. The CDR3 is 17 residues long. The receptor's source is a woman aged 25 to 39 with Graves' hyperthyroidism. Material for sequencing was blood. The chain carries TRBV4-1 and TRBJ2-4; D is unresolved. The chain's CDR3 is CASSQEPHPKAKNIQYF. The DNA for the CDR3 is TGCGCCAGCAGCCAAGAACCTCATCCGAAAGCCAAAAACATTCAGTACTTC.